The TCR beta chain described here comes from a study of blood T cell repertoires in COVID-19. The assay was immunoSEQ multiplex PCR, and TCRdb's table has in-frame clones only and misses some. The sample holds about 160,000 clones, 80% seen once. Enrollees, about 18 to 89 years old, lived in fewer than 25 US areas. Each participant's cohort was designated according to participant-reported clinical history. This clone was picked up one time. The receptor's source is a woman in her sixties who had recovered from COVID-19. The sequenced material came from PBMCs or T cells enriched from blood (not recorded which).

For the CDR3, the DNA is TGTGCCAGCAGCTTAGTCTCCGGGGGGGGCAAATTGATCGCAGATACGCAGTATTTT. Encoded protein: CASSLVSGGGKLIADTQYF. V and J are TRBV7-2 and TRBJ2-3; 8 bases are shared with TRBD2. Germline V gives CDR1 SGHTA, CDR2 FQGNSA. The CDR3 loop spans 19 amino acids. J gave up 4 bases and V 1 base, and 16 bases lay outside the gene matches.